Included here is one T cell receptor beta chain sequence, with context. Antigen specificity is unknown. This entry comes from a study of T cell repertoires in cytomegalovirus infection. About the study: Used in the study were CMV epitopes, some recently identified and HLA-C-restricted, others well-studied and HLA-B-restricted. Regarding the study as a whole: There were carriers of CMV plus the relevant HLA, and cumulative public TCR beta family frequency identified them. Predominance within the ex vivo response was attributable to HLA-C-restricted CMV-specific TCR beta clonotypes.

TCRdb fed the reads into MiXCR, producing one record per CDR3 protein. The sample consists of roughly 860,000 distinct CDR3 sequences, 32% of them appearing once. Material: cultured CD8+ T cells from PBMCs, obtained from culture after CMV antigen stimulation. This receptor was identified in a human donor in good health (CMV status not recorded). Some clones in this sample may be carry-over from other donors' samples.

CDR3 sequence: CASSYWGDRHGYTF. CDR3 sequence (DNA): TGTGCCAGCAGTTATTGGGGGGACAGGCATGGCTACACCTTC. The chain uses TRBV6-1 and TRBJ1-2; 8 positions match TRBD1. The V segment lost 5 bases and the J segment 6 bases; nucleotides outside the gene matches: 8. CDR1 and CDR2 from the germline V gene are MNHNS and SASEGT. CDR3 length: 14 amino acids.